This T cell receptor (beta chain) was sequenced in a study of T-cell reconstitution after alpha-beta-depleted transplantation in children. This clonotype was picked up many times. This CDR3 contains 16 residues. Germline lookup yields CDR1 SGHDT and CDR2 YYEEEE. V was pared by 3 bases and J by 5 bases, with 7 bases of the junction left unmatched. Unique molecular identifiers were incorporated when the TCRbeta library was constructed. MiXCR, applied by TCRdb to the PCR reads, yields one record per CDR3 protein. This sample has around 370,000 distinct CDR3 sequences; 10% occur once, and the top ten carry 2.4%.

The sequence came from a human donor who donated a stem cell graft to a child with acute lymphoblastic leukemia. This sample comprised PBMCs from the stem cell graft donor, obtained from the stem cell graft. The chain links TRBV5-6 to TRBJ2-7, with 14 bases lining up with TRBD2. The CDR3 region is CASSSAGTSGSNEQYF. For the CDR3, the DNA is TGTGCCAGCAGCTCGGCAGGGACTAGCGGGAGCAACGAGCAGTACTTC.